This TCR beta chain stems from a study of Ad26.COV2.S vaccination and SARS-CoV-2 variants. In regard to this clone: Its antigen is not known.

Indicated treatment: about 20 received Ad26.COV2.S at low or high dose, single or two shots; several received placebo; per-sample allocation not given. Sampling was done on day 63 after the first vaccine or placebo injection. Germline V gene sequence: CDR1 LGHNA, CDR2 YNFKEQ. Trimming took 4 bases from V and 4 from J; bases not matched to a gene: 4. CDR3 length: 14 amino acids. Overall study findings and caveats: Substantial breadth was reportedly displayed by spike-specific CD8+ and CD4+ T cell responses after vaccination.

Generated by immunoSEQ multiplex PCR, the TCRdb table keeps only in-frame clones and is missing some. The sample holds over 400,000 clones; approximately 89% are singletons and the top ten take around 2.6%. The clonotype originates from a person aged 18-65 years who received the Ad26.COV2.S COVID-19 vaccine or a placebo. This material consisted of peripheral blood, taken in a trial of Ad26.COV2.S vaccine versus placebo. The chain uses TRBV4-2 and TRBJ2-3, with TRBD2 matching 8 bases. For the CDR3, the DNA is TGTGCCAGCAGCCGGGGACTAGTCTCAGATACGCAGTATTTT. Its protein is CASSRGLVSDTQYF.